These 19 T cell receptor beta chains share one sample of origin, sequenced in a study of regulatory T cells in long-lasting Graves disease. In building TCR beta libraries, iRepertoire HTBI primers were used together with Arm-PCR of CDR3 regions. TCRdb used MiXCR to reprocess the multiplex PCR reads, holding one entry per CDR3 protein. The sample lists about 540,000 distinct CDR3 sequences, about 14% occurring once. Time point given: newly diagnosed GD, antithyroid drugs for less than 3 months. RNA from PBMCs was the source of the TCR library. Separately, the same data were catalogued under a study of T cells in Graves' hyperthyroidism and ophthalmopathy.

The sample here was peripheral blood mononuclear cells (PBMCs), taken at new diagnosis, from a patient treated with antithyroid drugs. The receptor set was obtained from a man aged 25 to 45 with Graves disease.

This chain uses TRBV20-1 with TRBJ1-5, with TRBD1 matching 7 bases. CDR3 length: 15 amino acids. CDR1 and CDR2 (germline): DFQATT, SNEGSKA (reference sequence). J gave up 3 bases and V 6 bases, and 11 bases lay outside the gene matches. CDR3 DNA sequence: TGCAGTGCCCCCTATAGGGGGCGGTCCAATCAGCCCCAGCATTTT. Its translation: CSAPYRGRSNQPQHF.

This clonotype has at least ten counts. The J gene is TRBJ1-1, the V gene TRBV29-1; D is unclear. The V end was cut by 4 bases, the J end by 5 bases, with 14 bases between. This CDR3 region has 13 residues. CDR1 and CDR2 from the germline V gene are SQVTM and ANQGSEA. CDR3 sequence (DNA): TGCAGCGTTGGGGAGGGTATAGGGACTGAAGCTTTCTTT. Encoded protein: CSVGEGIGTEAFF.

This clonotype appeared many times. The chain links TRBV24-1 to TRBJ2-7; perhaps TRBD2 as D (6 bases). Germline V lookup: CDR1 KGHDR, CDR2 SFDVKD. The CDR3 runs to 16 residues. The ends were cut back, 3 bases at V and 0 bases at J, with 14 bases in the middle. DNA of the CDR3: TGTGCCACCAGTGATCCCCGTGGAGGGTACTCCTACGAGCAGTACTTC. This codes for CATSDPRGGYSYEQYF.

The chain uses TRBV18 and TRBJ2-3; the D is unclear. V was pared by 0 bases and J by 8 bases, with 9 bases between. The germline gives CDR1 KGHSH, CDR2 LQKENI. The CDR3 has 13 amino acids. In nucleotides, the CDR3 is TGTGCCAGCTCACCACCGTTCCCAGGTACGCAGTATTTT. Protein: CASSPPFPGTQYF.

This clonotype was counted ten times or more. The V and J genes are TRBV6-1 and TRBJ1-5; D perhaps matches TRBD1 (6 bases). The V end lost 1 base, the J end lost 2 bases, and 12 bases lay between the germline ends. Per germline, CDR1 MNHNS and CDR2 SASEGT. This CDR3 has 16 residues. CDR3 in amino acids: CASSEGSGGGNQPQHF. The CDR3 DNA reads as TGTGCCAGCAGTGAAGGTTCCGGGGGCGGCAATCAGCCCCAGCATTTT.

This clonotype was recorded at least ten times. This chain links TRBV12-3 or TRBV12-4 with TRBJ2-2, with 7 bases fitting TRBD1. V was clipped by 6 bases and J by 8 bases; unmatched bases: 15. This CDR3 is 16 amino acids long. This chain's CDR3 is CASSTDRSTGMGELFF. The CDR3 DNA reads TGTGCCAGCAGCACGGACAGGAGCACCGGTATGGGGGAGCTGTTTTTT.

This clonotype was counted ten times or more. This chain links TRBV6-1 with TRBJ1-5; possible D gene TRBD1, 5 bases. CDR1 and CDR2 from the germline V gene are MNHNS and SASEGT. The CDR3 has 15 residues. V lost 6 bases and J 0 bases, leaving 12 bases between the germline ends. CDR3 loop: CASRAGGNSNQPQHF. As DNA, the CDR3 is TGTGCCAGCAGAGCCGGGGGGAATAGCAATCAGCCCCAGCATTTT.

The V gene is TRBV7-2, the J gene TRBJ2-2; 9 nucleotides line up with TRBD2. CDR3 length: 16 residues. Losses at the gene ends were 5 bases for V and 5 bases for J; bases not matched to a gene: 9. The germline V gene encodes CDR1 SGHTA and CDR2 FQGNSA. CDR3 nucleotide sequence: TGTGCCAGCAGCCCTACAGGGACTAGCTTTACCGGGGAGCTGTTTTTT. This gives the protein CASSPTGTSFTGELFF.

DNA for the CDR3: TGTGCCAGCAGCTTGGCCAGGGGCAGTAACACTGAAGCTTTCTTT. Its protein product is CASSLARGSNTEAFF. This chain joins TRBV5-4 and TRBJ1-1, with a possible D match to TRBD1 (6 bases). The CDR3 covers 15 residues. V was pared by 0 bases and J by 2 bases, with 11 bases between. Germline assignment: CDR1 SGHNT and CDR2 YYREEE (reference sequence).

This clonotype was observed a few times. The gene calls are TRBV19 and TRBJ1-3; D is undetermined. V lost 8 bases and J lost 2, with 7 bases in between. Germline values: CDR1 LNHDA, CDR2 SQIVND (reference sequence). The CDR3 runs 12 residues. The CDR3 DNA is TGTGCCAGTCGAGGCCCTGGAAACACCATATATTTT. This encodes CASRGPGNTIYF.

The CDR3 is CSADHSGTAYEQYF. CDR3 sequence (DNA): TGCAGTGCAGATCATTCCGGGACAGCCTACGAGCAGTACTTC. This chain joins TRBV20-1 and TRBJ2-7, with 7 positions matching TRBD1. J gave up 2 bases and V 6 bases, and 10 bases lay outside the gene matches. Germline V gene data show CDR1 as DFQATT and CDR2 as SNEGSKA (reference sequence). The CDR3 consists of 14 residues.

This clonotype was counted at least ten times. The rearrangement links TRBV7-3 to TRBJ2-1, with 9 bases identical to TRBD2. Unmatched junction bases numbered 2, after V lost 5 bases and J lost 0 bases. In germline, CDR1 is SGHTA, CDR2 FQGTGA. This CDR3 spans 15 amino acids. The CDR3 region has the DNA TGTGCCAGCAGCAATAGCGGGAGCTCCTACAATGAGCAGTTCTTC. This sequence encodes CASSNSGSSYNEQFF.

This clonotype was counted between two and nine times. This chain uses TRBV2 with TRBJ1-1; D remains ambiguous. The CDR3 runs 14 residues. The V gene lost 7 bases and the J gene lost 1 base, with 13 bases spanning the gap. Germline V CDR1 and CDR2: SNHLY, FYNNEI. CDR3 amino acids: CASTVEAANTEAFF. DNA for the CDR3: TGTGCCAGCACGGTAGAGGCGGCGAACACTGAAGCTTTCTTT.

The chain joins TRBV11-2 to TRBJ2-7, with 9 nucleotides matching TRBD1. J lost 7 bases, V lost 4 bases, and 14 bases had no gene match. The germline V gene encodes CDR1 SGHAT and CDR2 FQNNGV. The CDR3 runs to 16 residues. The CDR3 loop is CASSSTGGGTLLEQYF. CDR3 DNA: TGTGCCAGCAGCTCTACAGGGGGCGGAACTCTACTTGAGCAGTACTTC. The full variable domain, its missing parts supplied by reference TRBV11-2 and TRBJ2-7, is EAGVAQSPRYKIIEKRQSVAFWCNPISGHATLYWYQQILGQGPKLLIQFQNNGVVDDSQLPKDRFSAERLKGVDSTLKIQPAKLEDSAVYLCASSSTGGGTLLEQYFGPGTRLTVT.

This clonotype was found a few times. The chain uses TRBV9 and TRBJ1-2; D is undetermined. V gave up 4 bases and J gave up 5 bases, with 12 bases separating them. CDR1 and CDR2 from the germline V gene are SGDLS and YYNGEE. The length of the CDR3 is 13 residues. CDR3 sequence: CASSFLTQYGYTF. CDR3 in DNA: TGTGCCAGCAGCTTCCTCACCCAGTATGGCTACACCTTC.

This clonotype was found a few times. The chain couples TRBV11-1 to TRBJ2-3, with 11 bases aligning to TRBD2. Germline V lookup: CDR1 SGHAT, CDR2 FQDESV (reference sequence). V dropped 6 bases and J dropped 2; count of bases not matched to a gene: 7. The CDR3 totals 16 residues. The CDR3 DNA is TGTGCCAGCAGACCGACTAGCGGGATCCCCACAGATACGCAGTATTTT. The encoded protein is CASRPTSGIPTDTQYF. Full variable domain (missing parts from reference TRBV11-1 and TRBJ2-3): EAEVAQSPRYKITEKSQAVAFWCDPISGHATLYWYRQILGQGPELLVQFQDESVVDDSQLPKDRFSAERLKGVDSTLKIQPAELGDSAMYLCASRPTSGIPTDTQYFGPGTRLTVL.

Comments on this clonotype: One base away lies a much larger clone, so this may be a sequencing read error. The chain combines TRBV6-1 with TRBJ2-1; perhaps TRBD2 as D (6 bases). V lost 5 bases and J 0 bases, leaving 23 bases between the germline ends. Germline V gene data show CDR1 as MNHNS and CDR2 as SASEGT. This CDR3 comprises 19 residues. The CDR3 here is CASSKGRSHPADSYNEQFF. CDR3 in DNA: TGTGCCAGCAGTAAGGGGAGGTCCCATCCGGCTGACTCCTACAATGAGCAGTTCTTC.

This clonotype was seen ten or more times. The chain is built from TRBV25-1 and TRBJ2-6; D is undetermined. V dropped 1 base and J dropped 4 bases, with 11 bases sitting between them. Germline CDR1 MGHDK, CDR2 SYGVNS. The CDR3 is 16 amino acids. CDR3 sequence reads: CASSESMGYGANVLTF. CDR3 bases: TGTGCCAGCAGTGAATCAATGGGGTACGGGGCCAACGTCCTGACTTTC.

The chain carries TRBV7-2 and TRBJ2-7; unclear D gene. The CDR3 extends over 15 amino acids. The V end lost 4 bases, the J end lost 0 bases, and 13 bases lay between the germline ends. Germline V CDR1 and CDR2: SGHTA, FQGNSA. The CDR3 here is CASSSSDVSSYEQYF. The CDR3 region has the DNA TGTGCCAGCAGCTCGTCGGACGTGAGCTCCTACGAGCAGTACTTC.